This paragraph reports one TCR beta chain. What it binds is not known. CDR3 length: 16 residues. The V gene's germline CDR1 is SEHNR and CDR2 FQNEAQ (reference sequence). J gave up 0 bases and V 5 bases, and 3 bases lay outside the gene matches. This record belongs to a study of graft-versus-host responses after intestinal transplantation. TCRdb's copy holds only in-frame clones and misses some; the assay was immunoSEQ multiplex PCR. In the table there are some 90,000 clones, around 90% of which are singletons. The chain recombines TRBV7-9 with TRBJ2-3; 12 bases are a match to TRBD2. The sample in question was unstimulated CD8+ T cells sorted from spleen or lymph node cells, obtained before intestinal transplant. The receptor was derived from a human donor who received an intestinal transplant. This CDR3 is CASSTTSGSSTDTQYF. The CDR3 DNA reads TGTGCCAGCAGCACGACTAGCGGGAGTAGCACAGATACGCAGTATTTT.